A selection of T cell receptor beta chains follows, all from one sample in a study of early T cells in non-severe SARS-CoV-2 infection. TCRdb called the 5' RACE reads again in MiXCR, with one record for every CDR3 protein. In the table there are tens of thousands of distinct CDR3 sequences, over 9.5% of which are singletons. The sample comprised whole blood. The receptors come from an adult who was a healthcare worker with PCR-confirmed SARS-CoV-2 infection or an uninfected control (not recorded which). The CDR3 runs from the conserved cysteine through the conserved F or W. Fields, in order: V gene, CDR3 protein.

V gene: TRBV29-1
CDR3 protein: CSVAKTGTDTQYF

V gene: TRBV18
CDR3 protein: CASSQTRTSGANVLTF

V gene: TRBV20-1
CDR3 protein: CSASRTPGGYTF

V gene: TRBV6-6
CDR3 protein: CASSRQRTGVGEKLFF

V gene: TRBV7-2
CDR3 protein: CASSNPKKVAVHTDTQYF

V gene: TRBV12-3/TRBV12-4
CDR3 protein: CASSGPRGPQHF

V gene: TRBV7-2
CDR3 protein: CASSLTGAGQPQHF

V gene: TRBV18
CDR3 protein: CASSSTGGLTEAFF

V gene: TRBV3-1
CDR3 protein: CASSQDPRLAGNTGELFF

V gene: TRBV29-1
CDR3 protein: CSVEDQGGYEQYF

V gene: TRBV7-8
CDR3 protein: CASSLDWPAGGPGVIEETQYF

V gene: TRBV12-3/TRBV12-4
CDR3 protein: CASSLGGTYYNEQFF

V gene: TRBV6-5
CDR3 protein: CASSPRWSNQPQHF

V gene: TRBV7-2
CDR3 protein: CASSLVLGRGETQYF

V gene: TRBV25-1
CDR3 protein: CASSESGGNSNQPQHF

V gene: TRBV11-2
CDR3 protein: CASSLGGLAGGLSYNEQFF

V gene: TRBV15
CDR3 protein: CATSRDRAGREPQHF

V gene: TRBV5-6
CDR3 protein: CASSLEFGEGERENIQYF

V gene: TRBV11-2
CDR3 protein: CASSPSFDNEQFF

V gene: TRBV3-1
CDR3 protein: CASRGLAGENEQFF

V gene: TRBV20-1
CDR3 protein: CSARWDRGRQTQYF

V gene: TRBV5-1
CDR3 protein: CASSPGGAVGYEQYF

V gene: TRBV5-1
CDR3 protein: CASSLAGTTSTGELFF

V gene: TRBV7-8
CDR3 protein: CASSGDSTFEAFF

V gene: TRBV19
CDR3 protein: CASSGLAGRSGYNEQFF

V gene: TRBV20-1
CDR3 protein: CSAILSTDTQYF

V gene: TRBV7-2
CDR3 protein: CASSPNFRGTEAFF

V gene: TRBV2
CDR3 protein: CASEGEGGIYNEQFF

V gene: TRBV20-1
CDR3 protein: CSARAGNYEQYF

V gene: TRBV7-2
CDR3 protein: CASSLALANTGELFF

V gene: TRBV7-7
CDR3 protein: CASSSGKHTEAFF

V gene: TRBV7-2
CDR3 protein: CASRMRGASYEQYF

V gene: TRBV7-9
CDR3 protein: CASSSHTGVMETQYF

V gene: TRBV3-1
CDR3 protein: CASSQDWGDTYNEQFF

V gene: TRBV6-4
CDR3 protein: CASSDILSSAQRYNEQFF

V gene: TRBV19
CDR3 protein: CASSTADNYGYTF

V gene: TRBV7-2
CDR3 protein: CASISGRMNTEAFF

V gene: TRBV19
CDR3 protein: CASSKAYGYTF

V gene: TRBV24-1
CDR3 protein: CATSDFGRGNTQYF

V gene: TRBV2
CDR3 protein: CASSEGGKLFF

V gene: TRBV7-9
CDR3 protein: CASSLRRERLLDTQYF

V gene: TRBV2
CDR3 protein: CASRRPGQGTDTQYF

V gene: TRBV18
CDR3 protein: CASSPLHSNTEAFF

V gene: TRBV5-1
CDR3 protein: CASSSPEGAGGYTF

V gene: TRBV6-2/TRBV6-3
CDR3 protein: CASSYRGLLGTFEAFF

V gene: TRBV29-1
CDR3 protein: CSVGKAVSADTQYF

V gene: TRBV9
CDR3 protein: CASSVATGGGHGYTF

V gene: TRBV7-9
CDR3 protein: CASTERTATNEKLFF